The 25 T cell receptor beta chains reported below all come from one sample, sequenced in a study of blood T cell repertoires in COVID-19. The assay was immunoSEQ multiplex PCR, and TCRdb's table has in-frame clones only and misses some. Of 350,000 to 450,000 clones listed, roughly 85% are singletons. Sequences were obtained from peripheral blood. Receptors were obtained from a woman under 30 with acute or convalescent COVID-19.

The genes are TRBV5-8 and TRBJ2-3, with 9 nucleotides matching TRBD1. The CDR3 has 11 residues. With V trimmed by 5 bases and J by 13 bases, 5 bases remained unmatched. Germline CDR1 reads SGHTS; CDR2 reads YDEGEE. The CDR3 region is CASRGTGRKYF. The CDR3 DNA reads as TGTGCCAGCAGAGGGACAGGGCGTAAGTATTTT. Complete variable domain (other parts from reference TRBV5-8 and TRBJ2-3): EAGVTQSPTHLIKTRGQQATLRCSPISGHTSVYWYQQALGLGLQFLLWYDEGEERNRGNFPPRFSGRQFPNYSSELNVNALELEDSALYLCASRGTGRKYFGPGTRLTVL.

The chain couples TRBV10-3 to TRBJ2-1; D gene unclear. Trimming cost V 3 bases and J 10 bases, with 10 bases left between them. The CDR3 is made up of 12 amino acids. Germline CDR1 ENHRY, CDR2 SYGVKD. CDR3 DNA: TGTGCCATCAGTGACCAACTCGGGGAGCAGTTCTTC. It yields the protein CAISDQLGEQFF.

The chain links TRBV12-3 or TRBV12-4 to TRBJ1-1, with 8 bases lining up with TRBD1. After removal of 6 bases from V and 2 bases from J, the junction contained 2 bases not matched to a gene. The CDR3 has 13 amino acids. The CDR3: CASRAGGNTEAFF. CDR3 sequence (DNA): TGTGCCAGCAGGGCAGGGGGCAACACTGAAGCTTTCTTT.

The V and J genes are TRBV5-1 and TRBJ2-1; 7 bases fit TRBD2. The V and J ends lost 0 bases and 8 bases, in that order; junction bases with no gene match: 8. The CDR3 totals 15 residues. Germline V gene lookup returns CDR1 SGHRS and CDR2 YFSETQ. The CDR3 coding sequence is TGCGCCAGCAGCTTGGCGGCTAGCGGCCCGTATGAGCAGTTCTTC. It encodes CASSLAASGPYEQFF.

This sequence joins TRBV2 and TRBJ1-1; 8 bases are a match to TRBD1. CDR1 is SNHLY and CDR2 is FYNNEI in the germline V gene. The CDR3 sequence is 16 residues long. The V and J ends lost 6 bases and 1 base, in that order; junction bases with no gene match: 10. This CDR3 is CASRYRDRTSNTEAFF. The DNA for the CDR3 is TGTGCCAGCAGATACCGGGACAGGACTTCGAACACTGAAGCTTTCTTT.

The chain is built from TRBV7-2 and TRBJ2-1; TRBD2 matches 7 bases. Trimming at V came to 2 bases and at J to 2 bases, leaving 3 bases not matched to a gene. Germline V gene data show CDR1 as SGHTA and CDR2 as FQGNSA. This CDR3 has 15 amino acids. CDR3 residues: CASSLNGGAYNEQFF. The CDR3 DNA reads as TGTGCCAGCAGCTTAAATGGGGGGGCCTACAATGAGCAGTTCTTC. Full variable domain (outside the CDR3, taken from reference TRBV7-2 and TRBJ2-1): GAGVSQSPSNKVTEKGKDVELRCDPISGHTALYWYRQSLGQGLEFLIYFQGNSAPDKSGLPSDRFSAERTGGSVSTLTIQRTQQEDSAVYLCASSLNGGAYNEQFFGPGTRLTVL.

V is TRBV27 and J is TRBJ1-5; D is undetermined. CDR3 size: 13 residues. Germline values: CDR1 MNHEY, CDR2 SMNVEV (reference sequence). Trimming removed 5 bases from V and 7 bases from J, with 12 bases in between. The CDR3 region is CASSLGIRQPQHF. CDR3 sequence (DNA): TGTGCCAGCAGTCTCGGGATCCGACAGCCCCAGCATTTT.

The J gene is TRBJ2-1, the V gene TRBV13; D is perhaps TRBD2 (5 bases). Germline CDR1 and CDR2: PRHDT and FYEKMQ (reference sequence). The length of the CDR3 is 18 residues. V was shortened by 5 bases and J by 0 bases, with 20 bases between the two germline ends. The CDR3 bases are TGTGCCAGCAGCCCCTCCGGTGGCGGGCGCCTCTCCTACAATGAGCAGTTCTTC. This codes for CASSPSGGGRLSYNEQFF.

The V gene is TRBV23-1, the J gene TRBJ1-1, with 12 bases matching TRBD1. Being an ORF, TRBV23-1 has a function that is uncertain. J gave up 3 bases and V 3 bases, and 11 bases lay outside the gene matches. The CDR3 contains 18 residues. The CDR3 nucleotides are TGCGCCAGCAGTCATTTCTACCGGGACAGGGGGCTTTACACTGAAGCTTTCTTT. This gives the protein CASSHFYRDRGLYTEAFF.

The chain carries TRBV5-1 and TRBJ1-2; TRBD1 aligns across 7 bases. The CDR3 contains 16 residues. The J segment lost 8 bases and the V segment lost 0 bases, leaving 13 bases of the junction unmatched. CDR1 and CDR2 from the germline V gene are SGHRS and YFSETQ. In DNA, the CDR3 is TGCGCCAGCAGCTTGGCCGTAGGGCAGGGGGAAGACGGCTACACCTTC. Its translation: CASSLAVGQGEDGYTF.

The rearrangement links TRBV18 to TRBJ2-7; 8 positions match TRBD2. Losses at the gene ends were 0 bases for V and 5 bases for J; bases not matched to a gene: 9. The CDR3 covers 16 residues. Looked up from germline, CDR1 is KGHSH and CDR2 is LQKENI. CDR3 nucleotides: TGTGCCAGCTCACCACCGATAAGCGGGAGTATAAACGAGCAGTACTTC. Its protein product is CASSPPISGSINEQYF.

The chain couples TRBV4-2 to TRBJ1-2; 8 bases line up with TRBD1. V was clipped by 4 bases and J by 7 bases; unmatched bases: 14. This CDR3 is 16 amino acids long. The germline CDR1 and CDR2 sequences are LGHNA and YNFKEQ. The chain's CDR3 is CASSLPLGQGATGYTF. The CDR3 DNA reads TGTGCCAGCAGCCTGCCCCTCGGGCAGGGGGCAACTGGCTACACCTTC.

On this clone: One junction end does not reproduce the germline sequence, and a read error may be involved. In nucleotides, the CDR3 is TGTGCCAGCATGCCGGGTCAAATGAACGCTGAAGCTTTCTTT. Protein sequence: CASMPGQMNAEAFF. The chain uses TRBV18 and TRBJ1-1; unclear D gene. This CDR3 spans 14 amino acids. Germline-derived CDR1 and CDR2 are KGHSH and LQKENI.

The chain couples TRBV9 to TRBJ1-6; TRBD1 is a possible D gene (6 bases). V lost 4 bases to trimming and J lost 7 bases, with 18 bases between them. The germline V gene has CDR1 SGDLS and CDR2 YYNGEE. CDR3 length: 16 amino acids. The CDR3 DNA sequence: TGTGCCAGCAGCATAAGCCGGGACAACCCCAATTCACCCCTCCACTTT. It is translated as CASSISRDNPNSPLHF.

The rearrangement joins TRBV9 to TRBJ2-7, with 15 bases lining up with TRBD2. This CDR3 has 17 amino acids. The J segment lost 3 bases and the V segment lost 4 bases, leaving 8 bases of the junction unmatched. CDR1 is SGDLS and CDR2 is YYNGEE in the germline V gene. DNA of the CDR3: TGTGCCAGCAGCCCTGGACTAGCGGGAGGGCCGGACTACGAGCAGTACTTC. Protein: CASSPGLAGGPDYEQYF.

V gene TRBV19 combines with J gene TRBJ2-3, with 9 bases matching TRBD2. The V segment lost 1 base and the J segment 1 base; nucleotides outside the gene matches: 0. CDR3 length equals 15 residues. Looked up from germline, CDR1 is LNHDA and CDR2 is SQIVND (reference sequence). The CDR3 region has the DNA TGTGCCAGTAGTATAGGGACTAGCGGCACAGATACGCAGTATTTT. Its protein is CASSIGTSGTDTQYF.

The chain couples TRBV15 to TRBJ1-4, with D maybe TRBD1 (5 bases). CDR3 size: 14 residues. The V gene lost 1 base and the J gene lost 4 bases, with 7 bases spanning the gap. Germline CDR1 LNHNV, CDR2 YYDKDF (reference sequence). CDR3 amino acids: CATSRGDSNEKLFF. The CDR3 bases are TGTGCCACCAGCAGAGGAGACAGTAATGAAAAACTGTTTTTT.

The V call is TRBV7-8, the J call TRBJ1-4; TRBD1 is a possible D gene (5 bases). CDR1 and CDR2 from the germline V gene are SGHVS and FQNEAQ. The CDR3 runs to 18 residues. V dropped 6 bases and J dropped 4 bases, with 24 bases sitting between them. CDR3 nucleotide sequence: TGTGCCAGCAGTCCACCCCGGCGGGGCGGGGGGGGTAATGAAAAACTGTTTTTT. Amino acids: CASSPPRRGGGGNEKLFF.

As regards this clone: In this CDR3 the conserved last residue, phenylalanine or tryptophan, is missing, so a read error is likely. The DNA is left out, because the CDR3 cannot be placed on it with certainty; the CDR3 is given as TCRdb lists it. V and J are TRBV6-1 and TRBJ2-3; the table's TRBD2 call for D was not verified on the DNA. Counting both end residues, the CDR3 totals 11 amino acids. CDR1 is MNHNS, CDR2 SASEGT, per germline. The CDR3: CASSENSDEAV.

CDR3 amino acids: CATQQGKGLNYGYTF. In nucleotides, the CDR3 is TGTGCCACCCAGCAGGGAAAGGGCCTAAACTATGGCTACACCTTC. The chain has TRBV15 and TRBJ1-2; possible D gene TRBD1, 5 bases. The V gene lost 8 bases and the J gene lost 2 bases, with 18 bases spanning the gap. The CDR3 is 15 residues long. Germline V gene data show CDR1 as LNHNV and CDR2 as YYDKDF (reference sequence).

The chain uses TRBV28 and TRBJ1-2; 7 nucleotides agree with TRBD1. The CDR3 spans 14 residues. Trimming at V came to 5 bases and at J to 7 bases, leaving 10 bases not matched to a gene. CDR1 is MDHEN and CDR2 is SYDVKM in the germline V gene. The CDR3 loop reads CASSPQGRQVGYTF. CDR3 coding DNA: TGTGCCAGCAGTCCACAGGGGAGGCAGGTTGGCTACACCTTC.

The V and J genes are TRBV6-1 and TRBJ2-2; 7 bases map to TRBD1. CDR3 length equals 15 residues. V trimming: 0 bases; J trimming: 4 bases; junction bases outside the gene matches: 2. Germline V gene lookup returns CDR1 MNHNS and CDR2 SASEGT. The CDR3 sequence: CASSEATGFTGELFF. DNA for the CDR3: TGTGCCAGCAGTGAAGCGACAGGGTTCACCGGGGAGCTGTTTTTT.

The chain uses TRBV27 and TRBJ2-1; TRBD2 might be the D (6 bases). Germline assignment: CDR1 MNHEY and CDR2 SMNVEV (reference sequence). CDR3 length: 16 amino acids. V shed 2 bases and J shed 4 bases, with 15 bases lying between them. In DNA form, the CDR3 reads TGTGCCAGCAGTTTAGTATCCGGGGGAAGTTACAATGAGCAGTTCTTC. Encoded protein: CASSLVSGGSYNEQFF.

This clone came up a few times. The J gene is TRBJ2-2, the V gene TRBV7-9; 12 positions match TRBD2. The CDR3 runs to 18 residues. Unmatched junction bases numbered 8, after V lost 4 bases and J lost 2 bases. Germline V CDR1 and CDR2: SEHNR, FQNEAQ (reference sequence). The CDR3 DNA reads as TGTGCCAGCAGCTCCACCCGACTAGCGGGGGTTAACACCGGGGAGCTGTTTTTT. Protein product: CASSSTRLAGVNTGELFF.

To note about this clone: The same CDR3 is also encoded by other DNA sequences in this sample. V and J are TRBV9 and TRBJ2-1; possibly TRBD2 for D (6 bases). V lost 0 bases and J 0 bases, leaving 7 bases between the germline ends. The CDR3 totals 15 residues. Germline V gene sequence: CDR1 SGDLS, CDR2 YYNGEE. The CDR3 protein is CASSVGRASYNEQFF. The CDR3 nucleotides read TGTGCCAGCAGCGTAGGGAGGGCCTCCTACAATGAGCAGTTCTTC.